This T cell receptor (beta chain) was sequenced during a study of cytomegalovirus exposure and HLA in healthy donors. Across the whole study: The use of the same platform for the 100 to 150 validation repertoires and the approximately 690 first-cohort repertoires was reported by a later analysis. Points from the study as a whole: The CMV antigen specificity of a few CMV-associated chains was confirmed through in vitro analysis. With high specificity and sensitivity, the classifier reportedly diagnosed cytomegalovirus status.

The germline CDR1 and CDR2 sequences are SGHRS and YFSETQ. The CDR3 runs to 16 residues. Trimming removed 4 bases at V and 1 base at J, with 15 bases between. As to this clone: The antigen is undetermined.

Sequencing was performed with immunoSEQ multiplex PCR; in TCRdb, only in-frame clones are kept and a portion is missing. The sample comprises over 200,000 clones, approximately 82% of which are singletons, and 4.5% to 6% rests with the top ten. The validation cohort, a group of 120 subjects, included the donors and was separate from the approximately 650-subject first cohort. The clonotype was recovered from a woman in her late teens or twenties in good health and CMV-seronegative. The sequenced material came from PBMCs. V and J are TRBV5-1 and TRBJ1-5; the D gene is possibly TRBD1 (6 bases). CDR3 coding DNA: TGCGCCAGCAGCCCCGGATATGGACAGAGCAATCAGCCCCAGCATTTT. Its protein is CASSPGYGQSNQPQHF. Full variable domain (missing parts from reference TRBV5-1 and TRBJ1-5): KAGVTQTPRYLIKTRGQQVTLSCSPISGHRSVSWYQQTPGQGLQFLFEYFSETQRNKGNFPGRFSGRQFSNSRSEMNVSTLELGDSALYLCASSPGYGQSNQPQHFGDGTRLSIL.